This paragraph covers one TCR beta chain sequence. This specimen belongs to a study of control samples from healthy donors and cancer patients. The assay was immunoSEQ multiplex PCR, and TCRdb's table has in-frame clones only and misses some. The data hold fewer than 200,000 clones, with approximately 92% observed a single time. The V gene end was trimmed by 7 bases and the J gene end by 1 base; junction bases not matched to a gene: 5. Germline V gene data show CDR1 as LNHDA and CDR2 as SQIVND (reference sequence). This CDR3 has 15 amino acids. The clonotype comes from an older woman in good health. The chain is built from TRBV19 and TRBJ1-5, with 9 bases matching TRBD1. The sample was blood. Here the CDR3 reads CASTKDRGSNQPQHF. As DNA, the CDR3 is TGTGCCAGTACCAAGGACAGGGGAAGCAATCAGCCCCAGCATTTT.